This T cell receptor beta chain derives from a study of cytomegalovirus exposure and HLA in healthy donors. The PCR ran on 60 Vbeta and 13 Jbeta primers. Only in-frame clones appear in the TCRdb table, and some are missing; sequencing was by immunoSEQ multiplex PCR. Here the sample spans around 100,000 clones, approximately 82% being singletons. Note on this clone: Its specificity is unknown.

Notes on the study in general: Evidence from a later analysis indicated that most CMV-associated TCR beta chains looked HLA-restricted. Altogether, 170 or so TCR beta chains were recorded as cytomegalovirus-associated.

The sample taken for sequencing was PBMCs. This receptor was obtained from a man aged 30-40 years in good health and CMV-seropositive.

This CDR3 is CATSRGRSWNTEAFF. For the CDR3, the DNA is TGTGCCACCAGCAGAGGTAGGAGCTGGAACACTGAAGCTTTCTTT. The rearrangement uses TRBV15 and TRBJ1-1; unclear D gene. There are 15 residues in the CDR3. V shed 1 base and J shed 1 base, with 10 bases lying between them. Germline V CDR1 and CDR2: LNHNV, YYDKDF (reference sequence).